This T cell receptor (beta chain) was found in a study of blood T cell repertoires in COVID-19. Study-level information: Samples of COVID-19 (acute and convalescent) were obtained from the United States, Italy and Spain. T cells, B-cell-depleted T cells, or PBMCs supplied cDNA or gDNA.

This clone came up once. The length of the CDR3 is 18 residues. The ends lost 9 bases at V and 0 bases at J; junction bases unmatched: 17. Per the germline V gene, CDR1 is SGHNT and CDR2 is YENEEA. The authors' processing: The assay estimated nucleated cells by amplifying reference gene primers. Sequencing was performed with immunoSEQ multiplex PCR; in TCRdb, only in-frame clones are kept and a portion is missing. V and J calls plus clone size are reproduced from that table; the DNA served to infer D and trimming. Of roughly 90,000 clones listed, 90% were seen once; the top ten hold about 1.5%. The specimen was peripheral blood. This clonotype was sampled from a human donor with active COVID-19. The donor label of this sample is uncertain. The gene calls are TRBV11-3 and TRBJ2-3; 8 positions match TRBD2. The CDR3 DNA reads TGTGCCAGTACCCCCGGGGGTCCGGGGGGGGAGAGCACAGATACGCAGTATTTT. The encoded protein is CASTPGGPGGESTDTQYF.